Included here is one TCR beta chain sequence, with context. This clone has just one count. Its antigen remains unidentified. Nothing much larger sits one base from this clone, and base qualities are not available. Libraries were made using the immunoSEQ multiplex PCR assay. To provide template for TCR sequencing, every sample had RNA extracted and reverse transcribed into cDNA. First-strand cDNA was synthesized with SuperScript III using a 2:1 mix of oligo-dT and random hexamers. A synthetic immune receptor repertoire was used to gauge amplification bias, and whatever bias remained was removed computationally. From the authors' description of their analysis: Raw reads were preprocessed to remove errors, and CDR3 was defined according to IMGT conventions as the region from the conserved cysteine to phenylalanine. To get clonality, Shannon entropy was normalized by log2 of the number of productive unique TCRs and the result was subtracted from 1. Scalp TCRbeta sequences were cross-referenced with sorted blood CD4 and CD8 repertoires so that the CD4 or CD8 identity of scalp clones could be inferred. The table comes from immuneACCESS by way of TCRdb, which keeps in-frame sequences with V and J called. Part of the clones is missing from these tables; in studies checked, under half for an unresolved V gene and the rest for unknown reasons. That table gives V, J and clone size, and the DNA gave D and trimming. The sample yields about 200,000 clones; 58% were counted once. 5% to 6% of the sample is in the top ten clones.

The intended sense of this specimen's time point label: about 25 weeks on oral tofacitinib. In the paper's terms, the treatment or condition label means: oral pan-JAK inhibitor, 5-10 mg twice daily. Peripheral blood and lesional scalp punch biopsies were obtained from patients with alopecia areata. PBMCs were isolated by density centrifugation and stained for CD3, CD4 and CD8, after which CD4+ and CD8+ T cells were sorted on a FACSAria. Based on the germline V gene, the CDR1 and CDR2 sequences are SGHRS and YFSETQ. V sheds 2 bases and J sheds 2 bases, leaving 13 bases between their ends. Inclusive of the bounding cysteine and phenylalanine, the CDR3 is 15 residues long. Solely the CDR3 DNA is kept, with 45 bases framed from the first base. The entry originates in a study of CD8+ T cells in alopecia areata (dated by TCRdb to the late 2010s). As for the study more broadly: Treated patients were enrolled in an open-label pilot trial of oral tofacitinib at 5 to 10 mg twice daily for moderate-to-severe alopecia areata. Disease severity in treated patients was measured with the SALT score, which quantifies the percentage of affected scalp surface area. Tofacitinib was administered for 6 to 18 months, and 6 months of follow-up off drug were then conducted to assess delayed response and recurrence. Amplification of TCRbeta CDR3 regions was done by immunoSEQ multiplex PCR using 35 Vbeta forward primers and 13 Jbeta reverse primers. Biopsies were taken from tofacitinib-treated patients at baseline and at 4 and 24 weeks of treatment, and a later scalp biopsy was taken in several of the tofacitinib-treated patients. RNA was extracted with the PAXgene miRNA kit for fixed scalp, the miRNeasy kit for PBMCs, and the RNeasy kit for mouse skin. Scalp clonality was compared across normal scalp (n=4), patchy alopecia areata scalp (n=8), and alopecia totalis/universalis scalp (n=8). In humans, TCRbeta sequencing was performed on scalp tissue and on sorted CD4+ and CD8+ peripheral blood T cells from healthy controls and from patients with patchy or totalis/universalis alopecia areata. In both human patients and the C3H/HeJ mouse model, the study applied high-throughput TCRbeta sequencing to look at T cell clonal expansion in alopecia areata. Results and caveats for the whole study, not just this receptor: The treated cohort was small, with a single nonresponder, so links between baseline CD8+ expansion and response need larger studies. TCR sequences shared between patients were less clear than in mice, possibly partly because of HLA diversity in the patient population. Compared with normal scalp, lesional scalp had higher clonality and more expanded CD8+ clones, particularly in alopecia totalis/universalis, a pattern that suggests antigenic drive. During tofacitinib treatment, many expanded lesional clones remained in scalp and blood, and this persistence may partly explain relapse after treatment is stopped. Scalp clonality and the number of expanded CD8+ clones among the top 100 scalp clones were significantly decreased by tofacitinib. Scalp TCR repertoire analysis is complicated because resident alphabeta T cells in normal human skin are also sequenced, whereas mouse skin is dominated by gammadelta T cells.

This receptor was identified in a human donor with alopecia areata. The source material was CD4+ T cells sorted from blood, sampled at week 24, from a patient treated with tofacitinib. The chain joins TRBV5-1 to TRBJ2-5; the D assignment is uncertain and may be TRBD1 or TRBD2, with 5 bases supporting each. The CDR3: CASSLGPGRQETQYF. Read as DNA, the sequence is TGCGCCAGCAGCTTAGGGCCGGGACGTCAAGAGACCCAGTACTTC.